These T cell receptor beta chains were read from a single sample in a study of tumor and adjacent non-tumor tissue in lung cancer. In TCRdb, the multiplex PCR reads were re-called with MiXCR into one record per CDR3 protein. Here the sample spans roughly 75,000 distinct CDR3 sequences, around 74% being singletons. Specimen: lung tumor tissue. These receptors were obtained from a woman aged 45-59 years with non-small cell lung cancer. Both conserved end residues are part of each CDR3. D genes are given only for firm matches. Some rows have no size entry. The others give once, few or many, or a class for an expanded clone.

abundance	d_gene	j_gene	v_gene	CDR3aa	CDR3nt
once	.	TRBJ2-4	TRBV7-9	CTSSLRGEGNIQYF	TGTACCAGCAGCTTAAGGGGGGAGGGAAACATTCAGTACTTC
.	TRBD2	TRBJ2-3	TRBV29-1	CSAWAGAGTDTQYF	TGCAGCGCCTGGGCGGGAGCCGGCACAGATACGCAGTATTTT
.	.	TRBJ1-1	TRBV6-1	CDSRPTGDTEAFF	TGTGACAGCAGACCTACGGGGGACACTGAAGCTTTCTTT
.	.	TRBJ2-7	TRBV20-1	CSARVCFENEQYF	TGCAGTGCTAGAGTTTGTTTCGAGAATGAGCAGTACTTC
many	.	TRBJ1-2	TRBV30	CAWKGMEQHYGYTF	TGTGCCTGGAAAGGTATGGAGCAACACTATGGCTACACCTTC
once	.	TRBJ2-4	TRBV11-1	CASSSLPLRGKNIQYF	TGCGCCAGCAGCTCGTTGCCTCTAAGGGGCAAAAACATTCAGTACTTC
many	.	TRBJ2-7	TRBV20-1	CSAMGGEQYF	TGCAGTGCTATGGGGGGCGAGCAGTACTTC
.	.	TRBJ2-1	TRBV6-1	CASSDCNGRIDEQFF	TGTGCCAGCAGTGATTGTAACGGGAGAATCGATGAGCAGTTCTTC
.	.	TRBJ1-5	TRBV11-2	CDSSFDGLSNQPHHF	TGTGACAGCAGTTTTGATGGATTGAGCAATCAGCCCCATCATTTT
.	.	TRBJ2-5	TRBV6-6	CANSPPDPTGETQYF	TGTGCCAACAGTCCCCCGGACCCGACTGGGGAGACCCAGTACTTC
few	.	TRBJ1-5	TRBV11-2	CVSNLIERGGPPQHF	TGCGTCAGCAACTTAATTGAAAGGGGCGGACCGCCCCAGCATTTT
.	TRBD1	TRBJ2-1	TRBV29-1	CSAQLTGERFF	TGCAGCGCCCAATTAACAGGGGAGCGGTTCTTT
.	TRBD1	TRBJ2-4	TRBV6-5	CANTNTGVQYF	TGTGCCAATACCAATACAGGGGTTCAGTACTTC
.	TRBD1	TRBJ2-5	TRBV11-1	CVSNLGQGVETQYF	TGTGTCAGCAACCTGGGACAGGGCGTAGAGACCCAGTACTTC
.	.	TRBJ2-7	TRBV29-1	CNVRDSHSYVQYF	TGCAACGTGAGGGACTCCCATTCCTACGTGCAGTACTTC
.	.	TRBJ2-1	TRBV29-1	CSVDGGLLVTTEQFF	TGCAGCGTTGATGGGGGACTCTTGGTGACCACTGAGCAGTTCTTC
.	TRBD2	TRBJ2-7	TRBV11-2	CARTPLGTSIYEQYF	TGTGCCAGAACCCCCCTCGGGACTAGTATCTACGAGCAGTACTTC
.	TRBD1	TRBJ2-5	TRBV9	CASSVTTGGGETQYF	TGTGCCAGCAGCGTTACCACAGGGGGAGGCGAGACCCAGTACTTC
once	.	TRBJ2-1	TRBV5-5	CASSLTGAGNEQFF	TGTGCCAGCAGCTTGACCGGGGCAGGCAATGAGCAGTTCTTC
.	.	TRBJ2-1	TRBV5-1	CASTRQASSYNEQFF	TGCGCCAGCACCCGACAGGCCAGCTCCTACAATGAGCAGTTCTTC
many	.	TRBJ1-5	TRBV20-1	CSAREGRINQPQHF	TGCAGTGCTAGAGAGGGACGGATCAATCAGCCCCAGCATTTT
.	.	TRBJ2-7	TRBV6-5	CTSSYSRVARYEQYF	TGTACCAGCAGTTACTCGAGGGTCGCTAGATACGAGCAGTACTTC
once	.	TRBJ2-7	TRBV6-6	CVSSLPGGEQYF	TGTGTAAGCAGTCTCCCTGGAGGCGAACAGTACTTC
once	.	TRBJ1-1	TRBV6-5	CARSSSFGSEAFF	TGTGCCAGGAGTTCCTCGTTCGGCAGTGAAGCTTTCTTT
.	TRBD2	TRBJ2-1	TRBV11-2	CASSLEASGRAEYFF	TGTGCTAGCAGCTTAGAAGCTAGCGGGAGGGCTGAGTACTTCTTC
.	.	TRBJ1-1	TRBV29-1	CSSLDLNAEAFF	TGCAGCTCCCTGGATCTGAATGCTGAAGCTTTCTTT
.	.	TRBJ1-2	TRBV2	CASSDQGSLYGYTF	TGTGCCAGCAGTGATCAGGGATCCCTATATGGCTACACCTTC
.	TRBD2	TRBJ2-2	TRBV23-1	CASSHLKGSGVPNTGELFF	TGCGCCAGCAGTCACCTCAAGGGTAGCGGGGTTCCCAACACCGGGGAGCTGTTTTTT
.	TRBD1	TRBJ1-2	TRBV4-1	CASSTRPGQDHGYTF	TGCGCCAGCAGCACGAGACCGGGACAGGATCACGGCTACACCTTC
.	.	TRBJ1-1	TRBV4-2	CASGQPYRDDFTPEAFF	TGTGCCAGCGGCCAGCCCTACAGGGACGACTTTACCCCTGAAGCTTTCTTT
.	TRBD1	TRBJ1-6	TRBV6-6	CATVPGQGINNSPPHF	TGTGCCACGGTCCCTGGACAGGGGATCAATAATTCACCCCCCCACTTT
many	TRBD2	TRBJ2-1	TRBV20-1	CSAPLLAGVRNEQFF	TGCAGTGCACCGCTACTAGCGGGAGTTCGCAATGAGCAGTTCTTC
.	TRBD2	TRBJ2-7	TRBV28	CASSLSGTSDYDQYF	TGTGCCAGCAGTTTATCCGGGACTAGCGACTACGATCAATACTTC
.	TRBD2	TRBJ2-7	TRBV12-3/TRBV12-4	CASGTGGLSSYELYF	TGTGCCAGCGGAACGGGAGGTCTTAGCTCCTACGAGCTGTACTTC
once	.	TRBJ1-6	TRBV6-6	CPRSPPGAPGDSPLHF	TGTCCCAGGAGTCCACCGGGGGCGCCGGGCGATTCACCCCTCCACTTT
.	.	TRBJ2-1	TRBV11-1	CASGPTPSTGDEQFF	TGTGCCAGCGGCCCGACTCCTTCTACGGGCGATGAGCAATTCTTC
.	TRBD1	TRBJ1-1	TRBV6-1	CANPGRDRGTEAFF	TGTGCCAACCCTGGGCGGGACAGGGGCACTGAAGCTTTCTTT
.	TRBD1	TRBJ1-1	TRBV12-3/TRBV12-4	CACSLRQGQNTEAFF	TGTGCCTGCAGTCTCCGACAGGGGCAAAACACTGAAGCTTTCTTT
.	.	TRBJ2-1	TRBV29-1	CSVELVFNEQFF	TGCAGCGTTGAACTAGTCTTTAATGAGCAGTTCTTT
.	TRBD1	TRBJ1-2	TRBV7-9	CASSLAQTGDNSYTF	TGTGCCAGCAGCTTAGCGCAGACAGGGGACAATAGCTACACCTTC
.	.	TRBJ2-7	TRBV20-1	CSARSSGTGNIPYF	TGCAGTGCTAGGTCTAGCGGGACAGGGAATATTCCCTACTTC
.	TRBD2	TRBJ2-7	TRBV4-1	CASSQGTSGIYDQYF	TGCGCCAGCAGTCAAGGCACTAGCGGGATCTATGATCAGTACTTC
.	TRBD2	TRBJ2-7	TRBV6-6	CVSSYGGAGASEQCF	TGTGTCAGCAGTTACGGGGGGGCGGGAGCAAGCGAGCAGTGCTTC
.	TRBD2	TRBJ2-7	TRBV11-2	CASSPRTSVRALWEQYF	TGTGCCAGCAGCCCCCGGACTAGCGTGAGGGCATTGTGGGAACAATACTTC
medium-sized	TRBD2	TRBJ2-3	TRBV4-2	CASSPTPGLAGGSGTDTQYF	TGTGCCAGCAGCCCTACTCCGGGACTAGCGGGAGGGTCTGGCACAGATACGCAGTATTTT
many	.	TRBJ1-3	TRBV6-1	CASGEELELPGNTIYF	TGTGCCAGCGGTGAAGAATTGGAACTCCCGGGAAACACCATATATTTT
once	.	TRBJ1-5	TRBV28	CASSLARQPDSNQPQRF	TGTGCCAGCAGTTTAGCCAGACAGCCTGATAGCAATCAGCCCCAGCGTTTT
.	TRBD2	TRBJ2-1	TRBV11-2	CVEGEGGSREQFF	TGTGTCGAAGGGGAGGGCGGGTCGCGCGAGCAGTTCTTC
.	TRBD2	TRBJ2-7	TRBV6-1	CVSSEGLAGSCEQYF	TGTGTCAGCAGTGAGGGGCTAGCGGGCTCCTGCGAGCAGTACTTC
.	.	TRBJ2-3	TRBV4-1	CASTLRWGEGADTQYF	TGCGCCAGTACCCTACGGTGGGGTGAGGGAGCAGATACGCAGTATTTT
.	.	TRBJ2-4	TRBV12-3/TRBV12-4	CASSLGTPYAKSIQYF	TGTGCCAGCAGTTTAGGGACACCCTATGCCAAAAGCATTCAGTACTTC
.	.	TRBJ1-2	TRBV28	CASHWTSYYRYTF	TGTGCCAGCCACTGGACCAGCTACTATCGCTACACCTTC
.	TRBD2	TRBJ2-7	TRBV2	CASSEARTGGREQYF	TGTGCCAGCAGTGAAGCGAGAACGGGAGGGCGCGAGCAGTACTTC
.	TRBD1	TRBJ1-5	TRBV20-1	CSTPPGQSDQPQHF	TGCAGTACTCCTCCGGGACAGAGCGATCAGCCCCAGCATTTT
.	.	TRBJ2-2	TRBV6-5	CLSCIRRPNTGELFF	TGTCTCAGCTGCATCAGAAGGCCGAACACCGGGGAGCTGTTTTTT